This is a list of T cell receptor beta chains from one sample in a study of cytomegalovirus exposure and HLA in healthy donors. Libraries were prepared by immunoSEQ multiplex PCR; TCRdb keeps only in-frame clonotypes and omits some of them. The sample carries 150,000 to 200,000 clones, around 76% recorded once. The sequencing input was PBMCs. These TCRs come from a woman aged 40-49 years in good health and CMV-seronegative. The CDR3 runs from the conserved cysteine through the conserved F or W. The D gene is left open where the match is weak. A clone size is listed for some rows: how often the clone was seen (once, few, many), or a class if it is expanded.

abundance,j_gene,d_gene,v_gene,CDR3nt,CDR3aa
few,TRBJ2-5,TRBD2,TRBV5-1,TGCGCCAGCAGCCCCGGGAGGGAGTCCCAAGAGACCCAGTACTTC,CASSPGRESQETQYF
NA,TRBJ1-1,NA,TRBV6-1,TGTGCCAGCAGTGAAACTAGGGCGAACACTGAAGCTTTCTTT,CASSETRANTEAFF
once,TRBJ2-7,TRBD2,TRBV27,TGTGCCAGCAGTTTATTAGGGGGACTAGCGGGAGGGGCAGAGCAGTACTTC,CASSLLGGLAGGAEQYF
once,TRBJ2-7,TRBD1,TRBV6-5,TGTGCCAGCAGTTATAGACAGGGGGCGCACGAGCAGTACTTC,CASSYRQGAHEQYF
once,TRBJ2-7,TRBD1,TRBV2,TGTGCCAGCAGTGGGGACAGGACATCGGGGGAGCAGTACTTC,CASSGDRTSGEQYF
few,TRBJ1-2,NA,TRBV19,TGTGCCAGTAGTATAGATGTAATGGAGGGTCGGTACTATGGCTACACCTTC,CASSIDVMEGRYYGYTF
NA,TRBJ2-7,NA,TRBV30,TGTGCCTGGAGTGTGGAGACCTACGAGCAGTACTTC,CAWSVETYEQYF
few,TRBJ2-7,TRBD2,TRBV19,TGTGCCAGTAGTTCTCTCACTAGCGGCGGTTACGAGCAGTACTTC,CASSSLTSGGYEQYF
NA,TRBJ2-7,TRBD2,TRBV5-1,TGCGCCAGCAGCTTGGGGGCGACTAGCGGGGAGCCCTACGAGCAGTACTTC,CASSLGATSGEPYEQYF
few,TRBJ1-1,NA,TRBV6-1,TGTGCCAGCAGGAGAAGTTTGGACACTGAAGCTTTCTTT,CASRRSLDTEAFF
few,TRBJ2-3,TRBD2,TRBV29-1,TGCAGCGTTGCTAGCGGGAGTGTCACAGATACGCAGTATTTT,CSVASGSVTDTQYF
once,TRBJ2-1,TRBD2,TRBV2,TGTGCCAGCAGTGAAGCGCGGCTAGCGGTCTACAATGAGCAGTTCTTC,CASSEARLAVYNEQFF
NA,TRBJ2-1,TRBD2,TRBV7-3,TGTGCCAGCAGCTTAAGTGCTAGCGGGAGGGGCGATGAGCAGTTCTTC,CASSLSASGRGDEQFF
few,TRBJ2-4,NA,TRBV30,TGTGCCTGGAGTCCTTTCCCTAATACTGAAAACATTCAGTACTTC,CAWSPFPNTENIQYF
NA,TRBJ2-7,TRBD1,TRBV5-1,TGCGCCAGCAGCTTGGCCCTCGGGACAGACGGCTACGAGCAGTACTTC,CASSLALGTDGYEQYF
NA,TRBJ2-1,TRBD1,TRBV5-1,TGCGCCAGCAGCGAGGGGCAGGGGGCAAGGAATGAGCAGTTCTTC,CASSEGQGARNEQFF
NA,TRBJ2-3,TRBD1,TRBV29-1,TGCAGCGGCCGACAGGGCCATAGCACAGATACGCAGTATTTT,CSGRQGHSTDTQYF
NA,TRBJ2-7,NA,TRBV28,TGTGCCAGCCGCACATTTAACAGACAGAGCGTGACGGGCGAGCAGTACTTC,CASRTFNRQSVTGEQYF
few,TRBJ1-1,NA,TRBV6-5,TGTGCCAGCAGGGCTTCAGGGAACACTGAAGCTTTCTTT,CASRASGNTEAFF
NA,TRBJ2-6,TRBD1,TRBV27,TGTGCCAGCAGTTTATTGGGACAGGGGGCGCGCGGCGGGGCCAACGTCCTGACTTTC,CASSLLGQGARGGANVLTF
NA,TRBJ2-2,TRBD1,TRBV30,TGTGCCTGGAAACGGACAGGGGAGACGGCCGGGGAGCTGTTTTTT,CAWKRTGETAGELFF
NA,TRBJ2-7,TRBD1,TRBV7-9,TGTGCCAGCAGCCTACCGGGACAGGTCGCCGAGCAGTACTTC,CASSLPGQVAEQYF
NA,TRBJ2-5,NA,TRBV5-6,TGTGCCAGCAGCTTGATGGGTAGACTGACCCAAGAGACCCAGTACTTC,CASSLMGRLTQETQYF
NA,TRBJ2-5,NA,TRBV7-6,TGTGCCAGCAGCGTCGACTTGGGAGAGACCCAGTACTTC,CASSVDLGETQYF
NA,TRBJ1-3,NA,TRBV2,TGTGCCAGCAGGGAGTTTCGCGACACCATATATTTT,CASREFRDTIYF
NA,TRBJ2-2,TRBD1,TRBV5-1,TGCGCCAGCAGCTTAACAGGGGCGGAGAACACCGGGGAGCTGTTTTTT,CASSLTGAENTGELFF
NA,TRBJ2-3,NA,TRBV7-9,TGTGCCAGCAGTTCCGGGACTACAGATACGCAGTATTTT,CASSSGTTDTQYF
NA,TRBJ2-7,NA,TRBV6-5,TGTGCCAGCAGTTCCGTCCTAGCGTCAATCTACGAGCAGTACTTC,CASSSVLASIYEQYF
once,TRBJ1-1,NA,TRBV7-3,TGTGCCAGCAGCCCGACAGCCTACACTGAAGCTTTCTTT,CASSPTAYTEAFF
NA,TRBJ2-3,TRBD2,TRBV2,TGTGCCAGCAGTGAAGGGCTAGCGGGCGTAGATACGCAGTATTTT,CASSEGLAGVDTQYF
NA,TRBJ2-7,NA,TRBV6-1,TGTGCCAGCAGTGAAGCTTGGGCAGTTTACGAGCAGTACTTC,CASSEAWAVYEQYF
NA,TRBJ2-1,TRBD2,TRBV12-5,TGTGCTAGTGGTTTGGTCTCTAGCGGGAGTGGTAAGAGGTTCTTC,CASGLVSSGSGKRFF
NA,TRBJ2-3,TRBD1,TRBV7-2,TGTGCCAGCAGCTTAGGACAGGGCGATACGCAGTATTTT,CASSLGQGDTQYF
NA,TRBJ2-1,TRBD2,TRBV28,TGTGCCAGCAGTTTAGGTAGCGGGAGTAAGCATGAGCAGTTCTTC,CASSLGSGSKHEQFF
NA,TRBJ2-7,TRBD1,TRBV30,TGTGCCTGGAGTAGAGACAGGGCCCTCTCCTACGAGCAGTACTTC,CAWSRDRALSYEQYF
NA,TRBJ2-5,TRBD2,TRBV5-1,TGCGCCAGCGGGGGGGTCCAGGGATACCAAGAGACCCAGTACTTC,CASGGVQGYQETQYF